The 3 T cell receptor beta chains reported below all come from one sample, sequenced in a study of blood T cells in healthy people across ages. Primers used in a second PCR of roughly 6 to 11 cycles were a sample-barcoded 5' primer and a J-beta primer mix. From the 5' RACE reads, TCRdb called clonotypes with MiXCR, one entry per CDR3 protein. The sample has around 1,700,000 distinct CDR3 sequences; 28% are singletons. Sequencing was done on a sample of blood. These receptor sequences come from a woman under 40 in good health.

The table lists this clonotype with many counts. The V call is TRBV11-2, the J call TRBJ2-7; D ambiguous. Germline CDR1 reads SGHAT; CDR2 reads FQNNGV. The CDR3 is 13 amino acids. V lost 7 bases and J 4 bases, leaving 14 bases between the germline ends. The DNA for the CDR3 is TGTGCCAGCACCTATAACGCAGCTTACGAGCAGTACTTC. Translated, it gives CASTYNAAYEQYF.

This sequence joins TRBV15 and TRBJ2-1; 8 bases line up with TRBD2. V lost 0 bases to trimming and J lost 9 bases; unmatched junction nucleotides: 4. CDR3 length: 14 residues. Germline V gene lookup returns CDR1 LNHNV and CDR2 YYDKDF (reference sequence). The CDR3 protein is CATSRDFRGGEQFF. CDR3 nucleotides: TGTGCCACCAGCAGAGATTTTCGGGGGGGTGAGCAGTTCTTC.

This clonotype turned up a few times. This chain uses TRBV9 with TRBJ2-7, with a weak D call TRBD2 (7 bases). Between the trimmed V and J ends, which lost 6 bases and 7 bases, there was a span of 17 bases. Per germline, CDR1 SGDLS and CDR2 YYNGEE. The CDR3 is made up of 13 amino acids. Here the CDR3 DNA reads TGTGCCAGCAATGAAGGGGGGGGGCAAGAGCAGTACTTC. This sequence encodes CASNEGGGQEQYF. Drawing the rest from reference TRBV9 and TRBJ2-7, the complete variable domain is DSGVTQTPKHLITATGQRVTLRCSPRSGDLSVYWYQQSLDQGLQFLIQYYNGEERAKGNILERFSAQQFPDLHSELNLSSLELGDSALYFCASNEGGGQEQYFGPGTRLTVT.